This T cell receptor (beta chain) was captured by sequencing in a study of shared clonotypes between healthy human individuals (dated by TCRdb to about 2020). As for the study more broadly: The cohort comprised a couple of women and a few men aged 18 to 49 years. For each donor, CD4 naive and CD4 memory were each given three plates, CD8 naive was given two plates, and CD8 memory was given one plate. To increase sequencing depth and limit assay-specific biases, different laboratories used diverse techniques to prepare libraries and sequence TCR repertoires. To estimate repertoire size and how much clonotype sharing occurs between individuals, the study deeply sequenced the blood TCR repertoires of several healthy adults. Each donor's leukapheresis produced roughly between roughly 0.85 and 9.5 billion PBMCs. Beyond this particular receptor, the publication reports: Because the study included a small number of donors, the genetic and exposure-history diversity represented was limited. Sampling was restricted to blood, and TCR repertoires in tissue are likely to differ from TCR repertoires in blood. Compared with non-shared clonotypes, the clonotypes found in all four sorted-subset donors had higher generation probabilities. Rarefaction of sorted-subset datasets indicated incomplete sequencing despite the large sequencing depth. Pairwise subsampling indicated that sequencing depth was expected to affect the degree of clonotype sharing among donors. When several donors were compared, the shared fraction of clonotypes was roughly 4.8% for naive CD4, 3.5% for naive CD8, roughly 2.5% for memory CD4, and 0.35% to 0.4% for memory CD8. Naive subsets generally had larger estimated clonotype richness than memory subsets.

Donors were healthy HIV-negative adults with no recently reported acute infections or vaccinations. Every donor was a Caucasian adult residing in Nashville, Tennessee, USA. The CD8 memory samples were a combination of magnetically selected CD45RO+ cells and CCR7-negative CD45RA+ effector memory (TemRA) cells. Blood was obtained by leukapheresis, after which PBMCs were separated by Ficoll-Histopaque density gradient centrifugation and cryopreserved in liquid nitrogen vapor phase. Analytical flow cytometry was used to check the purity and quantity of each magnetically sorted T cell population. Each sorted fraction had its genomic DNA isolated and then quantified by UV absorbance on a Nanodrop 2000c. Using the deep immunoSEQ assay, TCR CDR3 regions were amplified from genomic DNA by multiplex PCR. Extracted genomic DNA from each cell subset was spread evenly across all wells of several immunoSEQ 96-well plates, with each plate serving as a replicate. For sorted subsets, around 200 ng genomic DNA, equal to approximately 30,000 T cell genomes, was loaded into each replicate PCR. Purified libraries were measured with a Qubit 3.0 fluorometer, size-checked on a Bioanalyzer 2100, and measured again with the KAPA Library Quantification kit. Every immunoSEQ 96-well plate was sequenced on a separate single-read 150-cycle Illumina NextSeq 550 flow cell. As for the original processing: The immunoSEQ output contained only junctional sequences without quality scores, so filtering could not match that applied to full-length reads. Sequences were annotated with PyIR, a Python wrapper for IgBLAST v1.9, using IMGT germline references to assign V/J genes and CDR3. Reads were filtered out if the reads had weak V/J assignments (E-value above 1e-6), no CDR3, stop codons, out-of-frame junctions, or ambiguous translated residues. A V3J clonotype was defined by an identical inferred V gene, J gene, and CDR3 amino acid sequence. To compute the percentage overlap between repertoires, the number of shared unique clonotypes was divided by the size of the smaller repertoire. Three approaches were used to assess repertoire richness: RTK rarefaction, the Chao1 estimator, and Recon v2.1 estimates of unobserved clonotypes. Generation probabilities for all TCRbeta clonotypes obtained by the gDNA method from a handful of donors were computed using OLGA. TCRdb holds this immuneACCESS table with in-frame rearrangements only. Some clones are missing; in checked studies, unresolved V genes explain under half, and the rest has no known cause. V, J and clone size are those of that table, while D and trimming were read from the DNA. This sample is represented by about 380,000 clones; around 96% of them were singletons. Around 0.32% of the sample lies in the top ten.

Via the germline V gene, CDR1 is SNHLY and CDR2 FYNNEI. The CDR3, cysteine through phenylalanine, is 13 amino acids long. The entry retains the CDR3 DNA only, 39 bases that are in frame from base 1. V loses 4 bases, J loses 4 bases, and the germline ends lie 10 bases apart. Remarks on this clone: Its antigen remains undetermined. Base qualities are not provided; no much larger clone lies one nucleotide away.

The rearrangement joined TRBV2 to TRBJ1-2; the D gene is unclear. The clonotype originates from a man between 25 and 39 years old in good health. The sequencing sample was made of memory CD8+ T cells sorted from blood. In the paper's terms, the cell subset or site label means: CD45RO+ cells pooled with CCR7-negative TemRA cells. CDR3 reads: CASSVREPYGYTF. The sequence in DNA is TGTGCCAGCAGTGTTAGAGAACCCTATGGCTACACCTTC.